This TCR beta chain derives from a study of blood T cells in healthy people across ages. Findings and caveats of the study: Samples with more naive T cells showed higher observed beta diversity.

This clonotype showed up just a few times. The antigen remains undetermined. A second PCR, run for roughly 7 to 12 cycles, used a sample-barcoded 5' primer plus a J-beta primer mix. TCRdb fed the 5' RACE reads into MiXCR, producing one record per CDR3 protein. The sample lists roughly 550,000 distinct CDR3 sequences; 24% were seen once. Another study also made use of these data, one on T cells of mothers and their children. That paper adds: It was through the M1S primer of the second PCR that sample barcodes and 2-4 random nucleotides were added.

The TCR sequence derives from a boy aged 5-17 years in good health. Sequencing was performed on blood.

The CDR3 is CASSQEVSTDTQYF. The CDR3 DNA is TGTGCCAGCAGCCAAGAAGTTAGCACAGATACGCAGTATTTT. The chain joins TRBV3-1 to TRBJ2-3, with D unresolved. CDR3 length: 14 amino acids. Trimming shortened V by 0 bases and J by 0 bases, and 4 bases separated the two germline ends. The germline CDR1 and CDR2 sequences are LGHDT and YNNKEL (reference sequence).